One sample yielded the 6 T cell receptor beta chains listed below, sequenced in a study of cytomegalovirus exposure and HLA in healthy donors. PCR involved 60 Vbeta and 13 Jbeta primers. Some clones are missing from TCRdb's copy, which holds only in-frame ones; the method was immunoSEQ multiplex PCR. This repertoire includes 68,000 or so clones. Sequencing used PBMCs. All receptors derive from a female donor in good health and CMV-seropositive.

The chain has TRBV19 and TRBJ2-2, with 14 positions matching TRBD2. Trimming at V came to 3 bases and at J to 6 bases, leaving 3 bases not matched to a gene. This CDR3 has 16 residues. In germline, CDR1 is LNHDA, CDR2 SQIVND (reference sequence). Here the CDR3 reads CASSIRLAGGPGELFF. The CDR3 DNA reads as TGTGCCAGTAGTATCAGACTAGCGGGGGGGCCCGGGGAGCTGTTTTTT.

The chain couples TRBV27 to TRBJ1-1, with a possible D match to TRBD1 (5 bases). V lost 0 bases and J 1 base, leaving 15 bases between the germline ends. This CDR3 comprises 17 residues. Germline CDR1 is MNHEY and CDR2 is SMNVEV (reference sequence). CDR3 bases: TGTGCCAGCAGTTTATCGCCCAGGCGTCAGGGGAACACTGAAGCTTTCTTT. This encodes CASSLSPRRQGNTEAFF.

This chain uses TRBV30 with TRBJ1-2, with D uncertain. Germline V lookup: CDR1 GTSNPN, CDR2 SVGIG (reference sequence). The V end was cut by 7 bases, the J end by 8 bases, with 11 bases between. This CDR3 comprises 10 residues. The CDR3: CASRTFGYTF. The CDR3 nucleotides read TGTGCCTCCCGGACTTTCGGCTACACCTTC.

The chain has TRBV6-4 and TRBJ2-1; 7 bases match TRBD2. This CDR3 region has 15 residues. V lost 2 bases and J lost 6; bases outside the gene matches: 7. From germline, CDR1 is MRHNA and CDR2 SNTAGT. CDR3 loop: CASSDAAGEFNEQFF. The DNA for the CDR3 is TGTGCCAGCAGTGACGCTGCGGGGGAGTTCAATGAGCAGTTCTTC.

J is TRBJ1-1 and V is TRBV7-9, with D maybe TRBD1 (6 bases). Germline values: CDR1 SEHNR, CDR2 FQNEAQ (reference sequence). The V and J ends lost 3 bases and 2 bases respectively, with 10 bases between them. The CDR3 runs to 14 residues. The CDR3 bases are TGTGCCAGCAGCTTTTGGACAGATAACACTGAAGCTTTCTTT. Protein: CASSFWTDNTEAFF.

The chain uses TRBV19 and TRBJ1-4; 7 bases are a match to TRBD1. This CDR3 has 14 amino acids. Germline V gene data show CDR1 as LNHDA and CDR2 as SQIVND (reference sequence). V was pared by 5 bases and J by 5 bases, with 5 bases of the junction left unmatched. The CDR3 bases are TGTGCCAGTAGTCAGGGGGAACAAAATGAAAAACTGTTTTTT. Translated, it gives CASSQGEQNEKLFF.